This T cell receptor (beta chain) was identified during a study of PD-1 blockade in classical Hodgkin lymphoma. Study observations and caveats: Repertoires differed for reasons still undefined, possibly disease activity or prior therapy. For complete responders, baseline diversity was comparable to that of newly diagnosed patients.

The CDR3 runs to 16 residues. Germline assignment: CDR1 SGHTA and CDR2 FQGNSA. J was trimmed by 4 bases and V by 1 base; bases with no gene match: 6. Repertoires were generated with immunoSEQ multiplex PCR, while TCRdb's copy carries only in-frame clones and drops some. This table has 20,000 to 25,000 clones, roughly 70% appearing once. Concerning this clone: Its cognate antigen is unknown.

All trial patients relapsed after autologous stem cell transplantation. The sample in question was peripheral blood mononuclear cells (PBMCs), obtained at baseline. This receptor was obtained from a human donor with classical Hodgkin lymphoma. The chain employs TRBV7-2 and TRBJ1-5; TRBD1 matches at 8 bases. This CDR3 is CASSLVARGRNQPQHF. CDR3 coding DNA: TGTGCCAGCAGCTTAGTTGCCAGGGGGCGAAATCAGCCCCAGCATTTT.